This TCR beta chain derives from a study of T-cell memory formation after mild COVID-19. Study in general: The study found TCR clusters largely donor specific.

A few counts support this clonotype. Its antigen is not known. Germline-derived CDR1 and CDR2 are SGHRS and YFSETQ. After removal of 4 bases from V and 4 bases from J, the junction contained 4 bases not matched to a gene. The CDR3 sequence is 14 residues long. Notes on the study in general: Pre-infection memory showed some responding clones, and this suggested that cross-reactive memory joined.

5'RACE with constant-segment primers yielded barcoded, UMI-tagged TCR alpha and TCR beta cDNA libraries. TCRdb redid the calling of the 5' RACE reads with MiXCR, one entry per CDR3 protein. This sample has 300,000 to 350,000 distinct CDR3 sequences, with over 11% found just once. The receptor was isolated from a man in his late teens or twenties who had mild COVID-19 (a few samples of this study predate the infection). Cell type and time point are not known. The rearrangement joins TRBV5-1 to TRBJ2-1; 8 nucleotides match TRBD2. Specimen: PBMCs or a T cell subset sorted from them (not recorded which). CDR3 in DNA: TGCGCCAGCAGCACCCGACTAGCGTACAATGAGCAGTTCTTC. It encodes CASSTRLAYNEQFF.